These 2 T cell receptor beta chains share one sample of origin, sequenced in a study of human thymus T cells. Only in-frame clones appear in the TCRdb table, and some are missing; sequencing was by immunoSEQ multiplex PCR. This sample yields 65,000 to 90,000 clones, of which over 85% are seen a single time; approximately 0.031% belongs to the top ten. During corrective heart surgery, resections were taken, and the thymus tissue came from them. Sequencing was done on a sample of thymus tissue. The origin of the receptors is a girl in the first two years of life with a congenital heart defect but otherwise immunologically healthy.

The chain has TRBV27 and TRBJ2-3; D may be TRBD2 (5 bases). Per germline, CDR1 MNHEY and CDR2 SMNVEV (reference sequence). V was shortened by 5 bases and J by 4 bases, with 25 bases between the two germline ends. This CDR3 has 18 amino acids. CDR3 sequence (DNA): TGTGCCAGCAGTGCCGTCGCACAAGGTGGTCGAGCGGCAGATACGCAGTATTTT. It specifies CASSAVAQGGRAADTQYF.

The J gene is TRBJ1-1, the V gene TRBV18; 7 bases are a match to TRBD1. The CDR3 sequence is 17 residues long. V lost 3 bases to trimming and J lost 0 bases; unmatched junction nucleotides: 10. Germline CDR1 is KGHSH and CDR2 is LQKENI. The CDR3 nucleotides read TGTGCCAGCTCACCCCAGGACAGGAGTCGAATGAACACTGAAGCTTTCTTT. It encodes CASSPQDRSRMNTEAFF.